One and the same sample provided the 28 T cell receptor beta chains below, sequenced in a study of T cells after yellow fever vaccination. In TCRdb, the 5' RACE reads were re-called with MiXCR into one record per CDR3 protein. Of hundreds of thousands of distinct CDR3 sequences in the sample, over 9% were seen once. Sample: PBMCs, taken on the day of the yellow fever booster vaccination. These receptors all come from a man under 40 who received the YFV17D yellow fever vaccine.

This clonotype has just a few counts. The chain joins TRBV28 to TRBJ2-7; D call uncertain. This CDR3 comprises 13 residues. CDR1 and CDR2 from the germline V gene are MDHEN and SYDVKM. V shed 1 base and J shed 4 bases, with 8 bases lying between them. In nucleotides, the CDR3 is TGTGCCAGCAGTTTATTTAGCACTTACGAGCAGTACTTC. This encodes CASSLFSTYEQYF.

In this sample, this clonotype turned up a few times. The CDR3 region is CASRAAGRAPQETQYF. The CDR3 nucleotides are TGTGCCAGCAGGGCGGCTGGGCGGGCGCCTCAAGAGACCCAGTACTTC. The rearrangement uses TRBV11-2 and TRBJ2-5, with a tentative D call TRBD2 (5 bases). CDR1 SGHAT and CDR2 FQNNGV come from the germline V gene. The CDR3 runs 16 residues. Between the trimmed V and J ends, which lost 6 bases and 2 bases, there was a span of 19 bases.

The rearrangement uses TRBV7-9 and TRBJ2-1; 9 bases line up with TRBD1. The CDR3 totals 15 residues. Germline CDR1 SEHNR, CDR2 FQNEAQ (reference sequence). The V segment lost 9 bases and the J segment 5 bases; nucleotides outside the gene matches: 11. The CDR3 spells CASAYGTGCNNEQFF. The CDR3 region has the DNA TGTGCCAGTGCCTACGGGACAGGGTGTAACAATGAGCAGTTCTTC.

This clonotype showed up just a few times. The genes are TRBV21-1 and TRBJ1-2. TRBV21-1 corresponds to a pseudogene. The length of the CDR3 is 13 residues. The CDR3 DNA follows: TGTGCCAGCAGCTATATAGCTAACTATGGCTACACCTTC. Translation gives CASSYIANYGYTF.

This clonotype was seen repeatedly, ten times or more. The rearrangement uses TRBV20-1 and TRBJ2-7, with 15 nucleotides matching TRBD2. The germline CDR1 and CDR2 sequences are DFQATT and SNEGSKA (reference sequence). CDR3 length equals 16 residues. V was clipped by 6 bases and J by 2 bases; unmatched bases: 8. The CDR3 reads CSASGLAGGWAYEQYF. The CDR3 nucleotides are TGCAGTGCCTCGGGACTAGCGGGAGGTTGGGCCTACGAGCAGTACTTC.

This clonotype was detected a few times. The rearrangement uses TRBV7-2 and TRBJ1-3; 7 positions match TRBD1. Losses at the gene ends were 8 bases for V and 4 bases for J; bases not matched to a gene: 2. CDR1 and CDR2 (germline): SGHTA, FQGNSA. The CDR3 covers 12 residues. DNA for the CDR3: TGTGCCAGCGGGGACAGCGGAAACACCATATATTTT. Amino acid sequence: CASGDSGNTIYF. Full variable domain (rest looked up from reference TRBV7-2 and TRBJ1-3): GAGVSQSPSNKVTEKGKDVELRCDPISGHTALYWYRQSLGQGLEFLIYFQGNSAPDKSGLPSDRFSAERTGGSVSTLTIQRTQQEDSAVYLCASGDSGNTIYFGEGSWLTVV.

This chain links TRBV7-9 with TRBJ1-2, with TRBD1 matching over 8 bases. Germline values: CDR1 SEHNR, CDR2 FQNEAQ (reference sequence). The CDR3 covers 15 residues. J lost 4 bases, V lost 5 bases, and 9 bases had no gene match. The CDR3 here is CASSIDPGQVYGYTF. The CDR3 DNA follows: TGTGCCAGCAGCATCGACCCGGGACAGGTCTATGGCTACACCTTC.

This clonotype was observed at least ten times. J is TRBJ2-2 and V is TRBV28, with TRBD1 matching 7 bases. The CDR3 is 16 amino acids. CDR1 and CDR2 (germline): MDHEN, SYDVKM. V shed 3 bases, J shed 5 bases, and the junction held 9 bases outside the gene matches. Here the CDR3 DNA reads TGTGCCAGCAGTTTCCCGGGACAGACTTCGACCGGGGAGCTGTTTTTT. Its protein product is CASSFPGQTSTGELFF.

This clonotype was counted only a few times. One junction end disagrees with the germline gene, perhaps due to a read error. The gene calls are TRBV5-4 and TRBJ2-7, with 11 bases aligning to TRBD1. Germline V gene data show CDR1 as SGHNT and CDR2 as YYREEE (reference sequence). The CDR3 runs to 15 residues. The CDR3 spells CASSVDRGRSHEQYF. The CDR3 DNA follows: TGTGCCAGCAGCGTGGACAGGGGGCGCTCCCACGAGCAGTACTTC.

The genes are TRBV30 and TRBJ2-3; weak D call: TRBD2 (5 bases). Trimming took off 2 bases at V and 6 bases at J, with 15 bases between the two ends. CDR1 and CDR2 (germline): GTSNPN, SVGIG (reference sequence). CDR3 size: 14 residues. The CDR3 here is CAWSRSGLPDTQYF. In nucleotides, the CDR3 is TGTGCCTGGAGTAGATCCGGACTCCCCGATACGCAGTATTTT.

The chain joins TRBV29-1 to TRBJ2-7; 9 positions agree with TRBD1. With 6 bases clipped from V and 2 bases from J, the junction kept 5 bases outside the gene matches. Germline V gives CDR1 SQVTM, CDR2 ANQGSEA. The CDR3 loop spans 13 amino acids. The CDR3 here is CSVADRGPYEQYF. CDR3 in DNA: TGCAGCGTGGCGGACAGGGGACCCTACGAGCAGTACTTC.

The J gene is TRBJ2-7, the V gene TRBV6-5; tentatively, D is TRBD1 (6 bases). Trimming stripped 0 bases from V and 2 bases from J, with 11 bases between. Germline loops: CDR1 MNHEY, CDR2 SVGAGI. The CDR3 has 15 amino acids. Here the CDR3 DNA reads TGTGCCAGCAGTTACTCGGAGACAGGAACCTACGAGCAGTACTTC. Protein product: CASSYSETGTYEQYF.

This sequence joins TRBV12-3 or TRBV12-4 and TRBJ2-7, with D possibly TRBD2 on 8 matching bases. The V gene lost 5 bases and the J gene lost 3 bases, with 17 bases spanning the gap. There are 15 residues in the CDR3. In DNA form, the CDR3 reads TGTGCCAGCAGTCGGGAGGGGGCGGGATACTACGAGCAGTACTTC. It is translated as CASSREGAGYYEQYF.

The J gene is TRBJ2-3, the V gene TRBV11-2; D possibly corresponds to TRBD2 (6 bases). V was shortened by 5 bases and J by 6 bases, with 15 bases between the two germline ends. The CDR3 runs 14 residues. Germline CDR1 reads SGHAT; CDR2 reads FQNNGV. The CDR3 is CASSPGKGGDTQYF. In nucleotides, the CDR3 is TGTGCCAGCAGCCCCGGGAAAGGAGGGGATACGCAGTATTTT.

This clonotype was detected a few times. V is TRBV6-2 or TRBV6-3 and J is TRBJ2-1; TRBD1 or TRBD2 may be the D gene (5 bases each). Trimming removed 4 bases from V and 3 bases from J, with 13 bases in between. This CDR3 contains 15 residues. In germline, CDR1 is MNHEY, CDR2 SVGEGT. The CDR3 here is CASSSMGDLYNEQFF. CDR3 coding DNA: TGTGCCAGCAGTTCCATGGGGGATCTCTACAATGAGCAGTTCTTC.

In this sample, this clonotype turned up a few times. The rearrangement joins TRBV7-2 to TRBJ2-1; TRBD2 aligns across 7 bases. This CDR3 contains 16 residues. The germline CDR1 and CDR2 sequences are SGHTA and FQGNSA. Trimming cost V 5 bases and J 8 bases; bases outside gene matches: 15. The CDR3: CASSPVGGKGWHEQFF. DNA for the CDR3: TGTGCCAGCAGCCCAGTGGGAGGGAAGGGGTGGCATGAGCAGTTCTTC.

The V and J genes are TRBV20-1 and TRBJ2-7; 8 bases line up with TRBD1. Germline V gives CDR1 DFQATT, CDR2 SNEGSKA (reference sequence). This CDR3 is built from 12 residues. Here the CDR3 DNA reads TGCAGGATTCAGGGGGCCCCCTACGAGCAGTACTTC. Protein: CRIQGAPYEQYF.

This clonotype appeared a few times. The chain employs TRBV5-6 and TRBJ2-5; no definite D call. The V gene lost 0 bases and the J gene lost 5 bases, with 8 bases spanning the gap. This CDR3 spans 13 amino acids. Germline loops: CDR1 SGHDT, CDR2 YYEEEE. In nucleotides, the CDR3 is TGTGCCAGCAGCTTGGTCGGGTTTGAGACCCAGTACTTC. Translated, it gives CASSLVGFETQYF.

The rearrangement links TRBV20-1 to TRBJ2-6; D not resolved. Between the trimmed V and J ends, which lost 5 bases and 4 bases, there was a span of 9 bases. The CDR3 spans 13 residues. The germline V gene encodes CDR1 DFQATT and CDR2 SNEGSKA (reference sequence). CDR3 protein: CSALAPGANVLTF. CDR3 in DNA: TGCAGTGCTCTGGCGCCCGGGGCCAACGTCCTGACTTTC.

This clonotype was detected only a few times. The chain carries TRBV12-3 or TRBV12-4 and TRBJ2-7; TRBD1 matches at 9 bases. J gave up 1 base and V 5 bases, and 12 bases lay outside the gene matches. This CDR3 has 17 residues. CDR3 loop: CASSQGYGTGQSYEQYF. CDR3 DNA: TGTGCCAGCAGTCAGGGTTACGGGACAGGGCAATCCTACGAGCAGTACTTC.

This clonotype came up a few times. The V call is TRBV4-3, the J call TRBJ2-5, with D possibly TRBD2 on 6 matching bases. CDR1 and CDR2 (germline): LGHNA, YSLEER. Deletions cut 3 bases from V and 2 bases from J, with 13 bases between. There are 15 residues in the CDR3. CDR3 DNA: TGCGCCAGCAGCCACTTCACCGGGGGACAAGAGACCCAGTACTTC. Encoded protein: CASSHFTGGQETQYF.

The sample holds a few counts of this clonotype. The V and J genes are TRBV27 and TRBJ2-5, with TRBD2 as a possible D gene (5 bases). Trimming took 3 bases from V and 7 from J, leaving 15 bases between them. This CDR3 has 14 residues. Germline V gives CDR1 MNHEY, CDR2 SMNVEV (reference sequence). CDR3: CASSFAVARGTQYF. For the CDR3, the DNA is TGTGCCAGCAGTTTTGCGGTTGCCCGGGGGACCCAGTACTTC.

The chain recombines TRBV11-1 with TRBJ2-1; TRBD2 is a possible D gene (5 bases). V lost 1 base to trimming and J lost 3 bases, with 10 bases between them. The V gene's germline CDR1 is SGHAT and CDR2 FQDESV (reference sequence). The CDR3 contains 15 residues. Written as DNA, the CDR3 is TGTGCCAGCAGCTTAGAAGGAGCGGACTACAATGAGCAGTTCTTC. Translation: CASSLEGADYNEQFF.

CDR3 nucleotides: TGCAGTGCTAGAGATGGGACGGGTAGAGGGAGCGAGCAGTACTTC. Translation gives CSARDGTGRGSEQYF. The chain carries TRBV20-1 and TRBJ2-7; D may match TRBD1 or TRBD2 (5 bases each). Germline V CDR1 and CDR2: DFQATT, SNEGSKA (reference sequence). The CDR3 loop spans 15 amino acids. The V and J ends lost 0 bases and 6 bases respectively, with 18 bases between them.

This clonotype has just a few counts. The chain has TRBV13 and TRBJ2-2; 9 bases are a match to TRBD2. The CDR3 is 12 amino acids. From germline, CDR1 is PRHDT and CDR2 FYEKMQ (reference sequence). The V gene end was trimmed by 6 bases and the J gene end by 14 bases; junction bases not matched to a gene: 7. The CDR3: CASSHSSGTLFF. Written as DNA, the CDR3 is TGTGCCAGCAGTCATTCTAGCGGGACCCTGTTTTTT. The entire variable domain, with the rest obtained from reference TRBV13 and TRBJ2-2, is as follows: AAGVIQSPRHLIKEKRETATLKCYPIPRHDTVYWYQQGPGQDPQFLISFYEKMQSDKGSIPDRFSAQQFSDYHSELNMSSLELGDSALYFCASSHSSGTLFFGEGSRLTVL.

This clonotype has a handful of counts. The rearrangement links TRBV27 to TRBJ1-1; D is perhaps TRBD1 (5 bases). The CDR3 contains 14 residues. Trimming took off 6 bases at V and 4 bases at J, with 15 bases between the two ends. Germline V gives CDR1 MNHEY, CDR2 SMNVEV (reference sequence). CDR3 bases: TGTGCCAGCAGCCGGGCCGGGGCCTTCACTGAAGCTTTCTTT. Translation: CASSRAGAFTEAFF.

The chain couples TRBV30 to TRBJ2-7; TRBD1 or TRBD2 may be the D gene (5 bases each). V was trimmed by 3 bases and J by 2 bases, leaving 8 bases between them. Germline assignment: CDR1 GTSNPN and CDR2 SVGIG (reference sequence). The CDR3 loop spans 12 amino acids. CDR3 in amino acids: CAWRGTTYEQYF. For the CDR3, the DNA is TGTGCCTGGAGAGGGACCACCTACGAGCAGTACTTC. The full variable domain, rest sourced from reference TRBV30 and TRBJ2-7, is SQTIHQWPATLVQPVGSPLSLECTVEGTSNPNLYWYRQAAGRGLQLLFYSVGIGQISSEVPQNLSASRPQDRQFILSSKKLLLSDSGFYLCAWRGTTYEQYFGPGTRLTVT.

This clonotype was detected a few times. The rearrangement links TRBV27 to TRBJ2-7; maybe TRBD2 (7 bases). This CDR3 spans 14 amino acids. V lost 2 bases to trimming and J lost 6 bases, with 14 bases between them. The germline gives CDR1 MNHEY, CDR2 SMNVEV (reference sequence). CDR3 coding DNA: TGTGCCAGCAGTTTAGGTGGGGGGGGGCTCGAGCAGTACTTC. It encodes CASSLGGGGLEQYF.